This entry lists 21 T cell receptor beta chains sequenced from one sample in a study of blood T cell repertoires in COVID-19. Clones were sequenced by immunoSEQ multiplex PCR, and TCRdb holds only the in-frame ones, with some missing. The profile shows approximately 97,000 clones, about nine tenths of them singletons. The sequenced sample consisted of peripheral blood. The receptors here all came from a woman between 50 and 59 years old with COVID-19, enrolled during active disease.

This rearrangement joins TRBV11-3 to TRBJ2-3; D is perhaps TRBD1 (6 bases). V was pared by 7 bases and J by 1 base, with 18 bases between. Germline-derived CDR1 and CDR2 are SGHNT and YENEEA. The CDR3 consists of 16 residues. The CDR3 nucleotides read TGTGCCAGCACCTTCGGGGAGACAGGACGCACAGATACGCAGTATTTT. It specifies CASTFGETGRTDTQYF.

The chain couples TRBV7-2 to TRBJ2-2; D is possibly TRBD1 (6 bases). This CDR3 comprises 14 residues. The V and J ends lost 4 bases and 3 bases respectively, with 9 bases between them. Germline V CDR1 and CDR2: SGHTA, FQGNSA. The CDR3 region has the DNA TGTGCCAGCAGCTCGGGACATTACACCGGGGAGCTGTTTTTT. This sequence encodes CASSSGHYTGELFF.

The DNA of the CDR3 is TGCGCCAGCAGCTCCTCATACGGCACTGAAGCTTTCTTT. Protein product: CASSSSYGTEAFF. The chain employs TRBV5-1 and TRBJ1-1, with D hard to call. In germline, CDR1 is SGHRS, CDR2 YFSETQ. The V end lost 3 bases, the J end lost 4 bases, and 10 bases lay between the germline ends. The CDR3 covers 13 residues.

The CDR3 region is CASSYSTTGTAFF. Written as DNA, the CDR3 is TGTGCCAGCAGTTACTCGACCACAGGGACGGCTTTCTTT. The chain uses TRBV6-5 and TRBJ1-1, with D perhaps TRBD1 (6 bases). With 0 bases removed from V and 11 bases from J, the gap between germline ends came to 13 bases. Germline CDR1 MNHEY, CDR2 SVGAGI. This CDR3 has 13 amino acids.

This sequence joins TRBV6-2 or TRBV6-3 and TRBJ1-6; D may be TRBD1 (5 bases). Trimming removed 5 bases at V and 10 bases at J, with 9 bases between. The CDR3 covers 12 residues. CDR1 is MNHEY, CDR2 SVGEGT, per germline. The CDR3 loop reads CASSLDRSPLHF. DNA of the CDR3: TGTGCCAGCAGTCTCGACAGATCACCCCTCCACTTT.

A single count supports this clone. This chain connects TRBV7-9 to TRBJ2-1, with 11 nucleotides matching TRBD1. CDR3 size: 15 residues. With 3 bases clipped from V and 6 bases from J, the junction kept 4 bases outside the gene matches. Per the germline V gene, CDR1 is SEHNR and CDR2 is FQNEAQ (reference sequence). The CDR3 nucleotides read TGTGCCAGCAGCTTGGCGGGGACAGGGGGCAATGAGCAGTTCTTC. Translated: CASSLAGTGGNEQFF.

V is TRBV5-1 and J is TRBJ2-7, with D possibly matching TRBD2 (5 bases). V lost 8 bases, J lost 3 bases, and 15 bases lay in between. From germline, CDR1 is SGHRS and CDR2 YFSETQ. The CDR3 has 13 residues. As DNA, the CDR3 is TGCGCCAGTAAATCAGCGGATAGCTACGAGCAGTACTTC. It specifies CASKSADSYEQYF.

The gene calls are TRBV5-4 and TRBJ1-4; D uncertain. Per the germline V gene, CDR1 is SGHNT and CDR2 is YYREEE (reference sequence). The CDR3 loop spans 15 amino acids. Trimming took 0 bases from V and 8 from J, leaving 14 bases between them. The DNA for the CDR3 is TGTGCCAGCAGCTTGGATGGAGCGAACGCCGAAAAACTGTTTTTT. Residues: CASSLDGANAEKLFF.

This chain uses TRBV7-8 with TRBJ1-2; D remains unclear. CDR1 and CDR2 (germline): SGHVS, FQNEAQ. V lost 5 bases and J lost 4, with 11 bases in between. The CDR3 spans 13 residues. In nucleotides, the CDR3 is TGTGCCAGCAGCCCTACAGAGAGCTATGGCTACACCTTC. Translation gives CASSPTESYGYTF.

The CDR3: CASSRQGSSSPLHF. CDR3 in DNA: TGTGCCAGCAGCAGACAGGGAAGTTCCTCACCCCTCCACTTT. This chain uses TRBV7-3 with TRBJ1-6, with 7 positions matching TRBD1. Germline values: CDR1 SGHTA, CDR2 FQGTGA. CDR3 length: 14 amino acids. The junction had 8 bases not matched to a gene; V was cut back by 5 bases and J by 10 bases.

V is TRBV28 and J is TRBJ2-2, with 13 positions matching TRBD2. CDR3 length: 16 amino acids. V lost 6 bases to trimming and J lost 6 bases; unmatched junction nucleotides: 7. The germline CDR1 and CDR2 sequences are MDHEN and SYDVKM. In DNA, the CDR3 is TGTGCCAGCAGAAGTCCGGGACTAGCGGGGCCCGGGGAGCTGTTTTTT. Its protein is CASRSPGLAGPGELFF.

This chain connects TRBV14 to TRBJ2-1; 14 positions agree with TRBD2. Per germline, CDR1 SGHDN and CDR2 FVKESK. The V segment lost 3 bases and the J segment 3 bases; nucleotides outside the gene matches: 7. The CDR3 sequence is 18 residues long. CDR3 residues: CASSHPGLAGVGYNEQFF. The DNA for the CDR3 is TGTGCCAGCAGCCATCCGGGACTAGCGGGGGTGGGCTACAATGAGCAGTTCTTC.

A few counts support this clone. As DNA, the CDR3 is TGTGCCAGCAGCTTACGGCGTTGGAGCGGGGGGGCCTTTTTCGTTACGCAGTATTTT. Its protein is CASSLRRWSGGAFFVTQYF. The genes are TRBV7-2 and TRBJ2-3, with 10 bases that match TRBD2. V was clipped by 2 bases and J by 8 bases; unmatched bases: 19. CDR1 is SGHTA, CDR2 FQGNSA, per germline. The CDR3 extends over 19 amino acids. Complete variable domain (other parts from reference TRBV7-2 and TRBJ2-3): GAGVSQSPSNKVTEKGKDVELRCDPISGHTALYWYRQSLGQGLEFLIYFQGNSAPDKSGLPSDRFSAERTGGSVSTLTIQRTQQEDSAVYLCASSLRRWSGGAFFVTQYFGPGTRLTVL.

The rearrangement uses TRBV4-1 and TRBJ1-1; TRBD1 matches at 7 bases. CDR1 is MGHRA, CDR2 YSYEKL, per germline. The length of the CDR3 is 14 residues. The J segment lost 1 base and the V segment lost 1 base, leaving 0 bases of the junction unmatched. CDR3 sequence: CASSQAGGNTEAFF. In DNA, the CDR3 is TGCGCCAGCAGCCAAGCAGGGGGGAACACTGAAGCTTTCTTT.

This clone is labeled large. The chain is built from TRBV11-3 and TRBJ1-5; no definite D call. The CDR3 extends over 9 amino acids. V was clipped by 11 bases and J by 9 bases, with 8 bases between them. Looked up from germline, CDR1 is SGHNT and CDR2 is YENEEA. The CDR3 DNA is TGTGCCCCCTGCGGGCCCCAGCATTTT. This codes for CAPCGPQHF. Together with reference TRBV11-3 and TRBJ1-5, the CDR3 gives the full variable domain: EAGVVQSPRYKIIEKKQPVAFWCNPISGHNTLYWYLQNLGQGPELLIRYENEEAVDDSQLPKDRFSAERLKGVDSTLKIQPAELGDSAVYLCAPCGPQHFGDGTRLSIL.

The chain couples TRBV11-2 to TRBJ1-1; TRBD1 matches at 7 bases. V dropped 5 bases and J dropped 6; count of bases not matched to a gene: 6. The CDR3 is made up of 13 amino acids. CDR1 SGHAT and CDR2 FQNNGV come from the germline V gene. The CDR3 nucleotides read TGTGCCAGCAGCCGACAGGGTCGGGCTGAAGCTTTCTTT. It yields the protein CASSRQGRAEAFF.

V and J are TRBV5-6 and TRBJ1-5; D gene uncertain. V dropped 0 bases and J dropped 5 bases, with 6 bases sitting between them. CDR1 SGHDT and CDR2 YYEEEE come from the germline V gene. This CDR3 has 13 amino acids. The CDR3 bases are TGTGCCAGCAGCTTGGATGCAGATCAGCCCCAGCATTTT. It translates to CASSLDADQPQHF.

The chain joins TRBV11-2 to TRBJ2-3; 7 bases agree with TRBD2. V was clipped by 3 bases and J by 1 base; unmatched bases: 16. The CDR3 spans 19 residues. The germline V gene has CDR1 SGHAT and CDR2 FQNNGV. The CDR3, as DNA: TGTGCCAGCAGCTTTCCGGCGGACGGGGGGAGCTATGGCACAGATACGCAGTATTTT. It yields the protein CASSFPADGGSYGTDTQYF.

The rearrangement links TRBV6-5 to TRBJ1-5; 10 bases line up with TRBD1. This CDR3 is 15 amino acids long. V trimming: 5 bases; J trimming: 0 bases; junction bases outside the gene matches: 1. Germline-derived CDR1 and CDR2 are MNHEY and SVGAGI. DNA for the CDR3: TGTGCCAGCAGTAGGGACAGGGGTAGCAATCAGCCCCAGCATTTT. Translated, it gives CASSRDRGSNQPQHF.

The rearrangement links TRBV12-3 or TRBV12-4 to TRBJ1-6, with D uncertain. V lost 8 bases, J lost 10 bases, and 15 bases lay in between. This CDR3 contains 13 residues. The CDR3, as DNA: TGTGCCAGCCAGAGGAGGTCTTACTCACCCCTCCACTTT. This codes for CASQRRSYSPLHF.

V and J are TRBV15 and TRBJ1-2; tentatively, D is TRBD1 (5 bases). The V end lost 4 bases, the J end lost 5 bases, and 14 bases lay between the germline ends. The CDR3 totals 14 residues. The germline V gene has CDR1 LNHNV and CDR2 YYDKDF (reference sequence). The CDR3 DNA sequence: TGTGCCACCAGCATGAAGGGGTCCCCATATGGCTACACCTTC. Encoded protein: CATSMKGSPYGYTF.